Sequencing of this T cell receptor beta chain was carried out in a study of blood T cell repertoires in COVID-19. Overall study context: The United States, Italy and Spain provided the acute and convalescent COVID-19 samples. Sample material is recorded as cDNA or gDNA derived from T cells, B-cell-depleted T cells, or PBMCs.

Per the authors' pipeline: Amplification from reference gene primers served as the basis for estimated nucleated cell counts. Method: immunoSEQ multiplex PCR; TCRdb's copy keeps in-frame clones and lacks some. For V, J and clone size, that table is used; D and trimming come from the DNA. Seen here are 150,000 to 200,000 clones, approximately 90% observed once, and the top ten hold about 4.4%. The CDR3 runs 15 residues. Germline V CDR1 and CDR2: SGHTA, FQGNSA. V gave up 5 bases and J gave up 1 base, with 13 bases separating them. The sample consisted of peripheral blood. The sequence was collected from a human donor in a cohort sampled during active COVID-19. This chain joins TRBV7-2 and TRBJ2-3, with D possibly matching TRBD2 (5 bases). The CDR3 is CASSTTGMRTDTQYF. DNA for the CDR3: TGTGCCAGCAGCACCACGGGGATGCGCACAGATACGCAGTATTTT.